The TCR beta chain under discussion was sequenced for a study of radiotherapy plus CTLA-4 blockade in lung cancer. At the level of the study: Of all patients, approximately 19% responded objectively and 31% showed disease control.

The assay was immunoSEQ multiplex PCR, and TCRdb's table has in-frame clones only and misses some. The sample holds about 90,000 clones; approximately 75% are singletons and the top ten take over 12%. Study observations and caveats: Together with interferon-beta, which increased in serum after radiation, early dynamic changes in blood T cell clones were reportedly the best predictors of response. Subsequent to radiotherapy plus ipilimumab, tumor-derived TCR clones underwent expansion in blood.

In the case of this clone: Antigen specificity is unknown.

The CDR3 runs to 15 residues. Between the trimmed V and J ends, which lost 2 bases and 3 bases, there was a span of 12 bases. CDR1 MRHNA and CDR2 SNTAGT come from the germline V gene. The clonotype originates from a human donor with non-small cell lung cancer that progressed on radiotherapy plus ipilimumab. V is TRBV6-4 and J is TRBJ2-3; D is tentatively TRBD1 or TRBD2 (6 bases each). The sequencing used peripheral blood, collected from a patient treated with radiotherapy plus ipilimumab. The CDR3 sequence is CASSDALGGTDTQYF. CDR3 DNA: TGTGCCAGCAGTGACGCACTAGGGGGGACAGATACGCAGTATTTT.